This T cell receptor (beta chain) was captured in a study of blood T cell repertoires in COVID-19. Clones were read by immunoSEQ multiplex PCR, and TCRdb kept only the in-frame ones, dropping some. The table lists more than 95,000 clones, roughly 80% of them singletons. Germline CDR1 reads SGHTA; CDR2 reads FQGNSA. With 1 base removed from V and 0 bases from J, the gap between germline ends came to 9 bases. CDR3 length: 15 amino acids. This TCR derives from a man between 65 and 85 years old with acute or convalescent COVID-19. What was sequenced was peripheral blood. The chain recombines TRBV7-2 with TRBJ2-5, with D perhaps matching TRBD2 (5 bases). The chain's CDR3 is CASSLVEVYQETQYF. The CDR3 DNA reads TGTGCCAGCAGCTTAGTGGAGGTGTACCAAGAGACCCAGTACTTC.